This entry lists 30 T cell receptor beta chains sequenced from one sample in a study of blood T cells in healthy people across ages. With a J-beta primer mix and a sample-barcoded 5' primer, a second PCR ran about 6 to 11 cycles. TCRdb reprocessed the 5' RACE reads via MiXCR and lists one record per CDR3 protein. The sample comprises 920,000 or so distinct CDR3 sequences, under 55% of which are singletons, and over 15% rests with the top ten. The sequenced sample was blood. Every receptor here comes from a woman in her sixties in good health.

The gene calls are TRBV28 and TRBJ2-7; TRBD1 matches at 7 bases. The J segment lost 6 bases and the V segment lost 7 bases, leaving 15 bases of the junction unmatched. CDR1 MDHEN and CDR2 SYDVKM come from the germline V gene. This CDR3 has 15 amino acids. This CDR3 is CASTAPQGQGREQYF. In nucleotides, the CDR3 is TGTGCCAGCACCGCCCCACAGGGGCAGGGACGCGAGCAGTACTTC.

This chain links TRBV29-1 with TRBJ1-2; 9 bases match TRBD1. With V trimmed by 7 bases and J by 0 bases, 9 bases remained unmatched. CDR3 length equals 15 residues. Germline-derived CDR1 and CDR2 are SQVTM and ANQGSEA. CDR3 nucleotides: TGCAGCGCAACAGGGGGCCTTCAAGCTAACTATGGCTACACCTTC. This translates into CSATGGLQANYGYTF.

This clonotype has a single count. At one end the junction does not follow the germline gene, possibly because of a read error. The chain couples TRBV11-1 to TRBJ2-3; perhaps TRBD2 as D (5 bases). This CDR3 is built from 12 residues. Germline V lookup: CDR1 SGHAT, CDR2 FQDESV (reference sequence). Here the CDR3 reads CAGRLATDTQYF. The CDR3 DNA reads TGTGCCGGCAGGTTAGCGACTGATACGCAGTATTTT. Full variable domain (rest looked up from reference TRBV11-1 and TRBJ2-3): EAEVAQSPRYKITEKSQAVAFWCDPISGHATLYWYRQILGQGPELLVQFQDESVVDDSQLPKDRFSAERLKGVDSTLKIQPAELGDSAMYLCAGRLATDTQYFGPGTRLTVL.

This clonotype has a handful of counts. V usage is TRBV20-1 and J usage is TRBJ2-5; D not certain. Germline V gives CDR1 DFQATT, CDR2 SNEGSKA (reference sequence). The CDR3 runs to 13 residues. Trimming took 6 bases from V and 1 from J, leaving 12 bases between them. Here the CDR3 DNA reads TGCAGTGCAAAGCGCGGCAGCCAAGAGACCCAGTACTTC. Translation gives CSAKRGSQETQYF.

This clonotype was detected only a few times. The chain carries TRBV7-6 and TRBJ2-7, with 8 positions matching TRBD1. CDR3 length: 17 residues. The V gene's germline CDR1 is SGHVS and CDR2 FNYEAQ. Losses at the gene ends were 1 base for V and 2 bases for J; bases not matched to a gene: 10. CDR3 region: CASSLVSAGTGAYEQYF. The CDR3 region has the DNA TGTGCCAGCAGCTTAGTATCTGCCGGGACAGGTGCCTACGAGCAGTACTTC.

This rearrangement joins TRBV3-1 to TRBJ1-2; a weak D match, TRBD1 (6 bases). This CDR3 comprises 15 residues. Per the germline V gene, CDR1 is LGHDT and CDR2 is YNNKEL (reference sequence). The V and J ends lost 0 bases and 4 bases respectively, with 12 bases between them. CDR3 residues: CASSQDVQGVYGYTF. CDR3 DNA sequence: TGTGCCAGCAGCCAAGATGTACAGGGCGTCTATGGCTACACCTTC.

V is TRBV2 and J is TRBJ2-3; D is unresolved. With 8 bases removed from V and 8 bases from J, the gap between germline ends came to 14 bases. Germline CDR1 and CDR2: SNHLY and FYNNEI. The CDR3 is 12 amino acids. DNA for the CDR3: TGTGCCAGCCTACGACTCACTGGTACGCAGTATTTT. It codes for CASLRLTGTQYF.

V usage is TRBV20-1 and J usage is TRBJ1-2, with D perhaps matching TRBD1 (6 bases). CDR1 DFQATT and CDR2 SNEGSKA come from the germline V gene (reference sequence). CDR3 length equals 11 residues. V lost 5 bases, J lost 7 bases, and 11 bases lay in between. The CDR3 sequence: CSAWGLGGYTF. The CDR3 bases are TGCAGTGCTTGGGGGCTAGGTGGCTACACCTTC.

A few counts support this clonotype. This chain connects TRBV5-1 to TRBJ1-6, with unresolved D. The V gene's germline CDR1 is SGHRS and CDR2 YFSETQ. The V end lost 4 bases, the J end lost 6 bases, and 11 bases lay between the germline ends. The CDR3 consists of 14 residues. The CDR3 protein is CASSLSGINSPLHF. In DNA, the CDR3 is TGCGCCAGCAGCCTCTCTGGGATTAATTCACCCCTCCACTTT.

The chain carries TRBV10-3 and TRBJ2-1; no firm D call. CDR1 is ENHRY and CDR2 is SYGVKD in the germline V gene. V was shortened by 2 bases and J by 4 bases, with 3 bases between the two germline ends. This CDR3 has 12 residues. In DNA form, the CDR3 reads TGTGCCATCAGTGAGGGGTACAATGAGCAGTTCTTC. It translates to CAISEGYNEQFF.

The chain joins TRBV12-3 or TRBV12-4 to TRBJ2-3, with a possible D match to TRBD1 (6 bases). CDR3 length equals 15 residues. Trimming stripped 2 bases from V and 5 bases from J, with 14 bases between. CDR3: CASSLWVWGQDTQYF. The CDR3 DNA is TGTGCCAGCAGTTTATGGGTCTGGGGACAAGATACGCAGTATTTT.

This sequence joins TRBV20-1 and TRBJ2-4, with TRBD1 matching over 8 bases. The J call may be incorrect, as the DNA end agrees better with TRBJ2-7. CDR1 is DFQATT and CDR2 is SNEGSKA in the germline V gene (reference sequence). The CDR3 length is 14 residues. CDR3 nucleotides: TGCAGTGCTAGAGATCGGCGGACAGGGAACGAGCAGTACTTC. It specifies CSARDRRTGNEQYF.

V gene TRBV7-2 combines with J gene TRBJ1-5; D gene uncertain. Between the trimmed V and J ends, which lost 1 base and 0 bases, there was a span of 7 bases. The V gene's germline CDR1 is SGHTA and CDR2 FQGNSA. CDR3 length: 15 residues. Here the CDR3 DNA reads TGTGCCAGCAGCTTAGGCAGGCTTAGCAATCAGCCCCAGCATTTT. Protein: CASSLGRLSNQPQHF. The full variable domain, rest sourced from reference TRBV7-2 and TRBJ1-5, is GAGVSQSPSNKVTEKGKDVELRCDPISGHTALYWYRQSLGQGLEFLIYFQGNSAPDKSGLPSDRFSAERTGGSVSTLTIQRTQQEDSAVYLCASSLGRLSNQPQHFGDGTRLSIL.

This chain joins TRBV7-2 and TRBJ2-5; D may be TRBD1 (5 bases). The assigned J gene may be wrong: the sequence end matches TRBJ2-7 better. The V gene's germline CDR1 is SGHTA and CDR2 FQGNSA. This CDR3 contains 16 residues. The CDR3 region has the DNA TGTGCCAGCAGCTTAGGTGGTGCAGGGTTGTTCTACGAGCAGTACTTC. It specifies CASSLGGAGLFYEQYF.

This clonotype was found a few times. The chain is built from TRBV27 and TRBJ2-7; 7 nucleotides line up with TRBD2. V gave up 0 bases and J gave up 3 bases; unmatched junction bases: 2. Germline V lookup: CDR1 MNHEY, CDR2 SMNVEV (reference sequence). The CDR3 has 14 residues. The CDR3 sequence: CASSLSASGYEQYF. The DNA for the CDR3 is TGTGCCAGCAGTTTATCTGCTAGCGGCTACGAGCAGTACTTC.

This clonotype was recorded at least ten times. The V call is TRBV2, the J call TRBJ2-3, with D perhaps matching TRBD2 (6 bases). Germline values: CDR1 SNHLY, CDR2 FYNNEI. The V gene lost 8 bases and the J gene lost 6 bases, with 18 bases spanning the gap. The length of the CDR3 is 14 residues. The CDR3 spells CASARDPWVDTQYF. The CDR3 DNA is TGTGCCAGCGCGCGGGACCCATGGGTGGATACGCAGTATTTT.

Of note for this clonotype: No DNA is shown, since the ends of the CDR3 on it are uncertain; the CDR3 is the one TCRdb lists. This sequence joins TRBV28 and TRBJ1-2; the D call TRBD1 from the table was never checked on the DNA. The CDR3 is 15 residues long, ends included. Per the germline V gene, CDR1 is MDHEN and CDR2 is SYDVKM. The CDR3 loop reads CASSSSGTGVDGYTF.

This clonotype has only a few counts. This CDR3 reads CSVEDGHEQFF. In DNA form, the CDR3 reads TGCAGCGTTGAAGATGGGCATGAGCAGTTCTTC. The V gene is TRBV29-1, the J gene TRBJ2-1, with D unclear. Germline CDR1 is SQVTM and CDR2 is ANQGSEA. The germline V and J ends were trimmed by 0 bases and 8 bases, with 5 bases remaining between them. The CDR3 has 11 residues.

This chain uses TRBV27 with TRBJ2-7; 9 bases match TRBD1. V shed 4 bases, J shed 7 bases, and the junction held 14 bases outside the gene matches. Germline V gives CDR1 MNHEY, CDR2 SMNVEV (reference sequence). The CDR3 totals 16 residues. This CDR3 reads CASSSLQGALTWEQYF. The CDR3 DNA reads TGTGCCAGCAGTTCTCTACAGGGGGCTCTCACTTGGGAGCAGTACTTC.

V usage is TRBV18 and J usage is TRBJ1-5; 9 positions agree with TRBD1. This CDR3 contains 15 residues. V lost 4 bases, J lost 5 bases, and 6 bases stayed unmatched. The V gene's germline CDR1 is KGHSH and CDR2 LQKENI. In DNA, the CDR3 is TGTGCCAGCTCACGAGACAGGGGGGCAGATCAGCCCCAGCATTTT. Translating gives CASSRDRGADQPQHF.

The CDR3 sequence is CASRPVGQETQYF. Written as DNA, the CDR3 is TGTGCCAGCCGGCCTGTCGGCCAAGAGACCCAGTACTTC. This chain joins TRBV7-6 and TRBJ2-5; no definite D call. The CDR3 totals 13 residues. The V gene's germline CDR1 is SGHVS and CDR2 FNYEAQ. Trimming pared 8 bases from V and 1 base from J, leaving 11 bases between.

V gene TRBV28 combines with J gene TRBJ2-1; tentatively, D is TRBD2 (6 bases). Per germline, CDR1 MDHEN and CDR2 SYDVKM. Trimming took 5 bases from V and 7 from J, leaving 12 bases between them. CDR3 length: 13 residues. DNA of the CDR3: TGTGCCAGCAGTAAACCAAGCGGGAATGAGCAGTTCTTC. This translates into CASSKPSGNEQFF.

The J gene is TRBJ2-1, the V gene TRBV20-1; TRBD2 matches at 10 bases. The CDR3 totals 14 residues. Unmatched junction bases numbered 10, after V lost 0 bases and J lost 14 bases. The germline V gene encodes CDR1 DFQATT and CDR2 SNEGSKA (reference sequence). For the CDR3, the DNA is TGCAGTGCTAGAGAGAGGACTAGCGGCACATTGGAGTTCTTC. Residues: CSARERTSGTLEFF.

The chain uses TRBV11-2 and TRBJ2-2; possible D gene TRBD1, 6 bases. The V gene lost 1 base and the J gene lost 5 bases, with 11 bases spanning the gap. The CDR3 has 15 amino acids. Germline V CDR1 and CDR2: SGHAT, FQNNGV. The CDR3 DNA is TGTGCCAGCAGCTTAGGCTTCAGGGGTACCGGGGAGCTGTTTTTT. Encoded protein: CASSLGFRGTGELFF.

As to this clonotype: At one of its ends the junction is not consistent with the germline gene, which may arise from a read error. The chain combines TRBV4-2 with TRBJ2-3, with TRBD2 identical over 9 bases. Germline-derived CDR1 and CDR2 are LGHNA and YNFKEQ. The length of the CDR3 is 16 residues. This chain's CDR3 is CVSTLVAGAGTDTQYF. The CDR3 DNA reads as TGTGTCAGCACCCTTGTAGCGGGAGCCGGCACAGATACGCAGTATTTT.

The chain uses TRBV7-9 and TRBJ2-5, with unresolved D. The CDR3 runs 12 residues. V gave up 1 base and J gave up 7 bases, with 7 bases separating them. Germline V gives CDR1 SEHNR, CDR2 FQNEAQ (reference sequence). The CDR3 nucleotides read TGTGCCAGCAGCTTAGGGGTGGTGACCCAGTACTTC. As protein: CASSLGVVTQYF.

CDR3 sequence (DNA): TGTGCCAGCAGTGAAGGCCGGACAGGGGGCTCCGGGGAGCTGTTTTTT. This gives the protein CASSEGRTGGSGELFF. The chain combines TRBV25-1 with TRBJ2-2; 11 bases fit TRBD1. Trimming took 2 bases from V and 6 from J; bases not matched to a gene: 5. Germline V lookup: CDR1 MGHDK, CDR2 SYGVNS. This CDR3 region has 16 residues. The variable domain in full, completed from reference TRBV25-1 and TRBJ2-2, reads EADIYQTPRYLVIGTGKKITLECSQTMGHDKMYWYQQDPGMELHLIHYSYGVNSTEKGDLSSESTVSRIRTEHFPLTLESARPSHTSQYLCASSEGRTGGSGELFFGEGSRLTVL.

About this clonotype itself: A read error may produce the germline difference seen at one junction end. This chain joins TRBV3-1 and TRBJ1-2, with D unresolved. Germline values: CDR1 LGHDT, CDR2 YNNKEL (reference sequence). The CDR3 has 14 residues. CDR3 DNA sequence: TGTGCCAGCAGCTTGGGAAGGTCTAACTATGGCTGCACCTTC. Its protein is CASSLGRSNYGCTF.

The sample holds a few counts of this clonotype. The chain has TRBV4-2 and TRBJ2-5, with D possibly TRBD2 on 5 matching bases. The CDR3 has 15 residues. Germline CDR1 LGHNA, CDR2 YNFKEQ. V was shortened by 2 bases and J by 6 bases, with 16 bases between the two germline ends. Written as DNA, the CDR3 is TGTGCCAGCAGCCAAAGAAGGACGGGAAGCAAGACCCAGTACTTC. Translated: CASSQRRTGSKTQYF.

The gene calls are TRBV24-1 and TRBJ2-3; TRBD1 matches 7 bases. This CDR3 has 16 residues. The V segment lost 3 bases and the J segment 4 bases; nucleotides outside the gene matches: 9. Germline CDR1 KGHDR, CDR2 SFDVKD. The CDR3 DNA follows: TGTGCCACCAGTGATACAGGGGATGGTTGGTCAGATACGCAGTATTTT. It encodes CATSDTGDGWSDTQYF.